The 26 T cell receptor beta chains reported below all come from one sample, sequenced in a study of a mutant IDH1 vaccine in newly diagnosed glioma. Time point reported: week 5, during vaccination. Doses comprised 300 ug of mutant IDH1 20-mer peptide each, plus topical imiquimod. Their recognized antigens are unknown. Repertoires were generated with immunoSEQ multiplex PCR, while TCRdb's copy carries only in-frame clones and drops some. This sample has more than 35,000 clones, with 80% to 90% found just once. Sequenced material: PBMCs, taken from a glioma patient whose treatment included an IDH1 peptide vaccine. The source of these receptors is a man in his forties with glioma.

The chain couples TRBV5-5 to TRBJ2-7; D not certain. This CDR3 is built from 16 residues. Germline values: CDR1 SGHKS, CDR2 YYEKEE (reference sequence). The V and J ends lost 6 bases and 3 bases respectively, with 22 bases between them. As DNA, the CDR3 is TGTGCCAGCACCAAAAGTCCTCCCGAACTATTCTACGAGCAGTACTTC. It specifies CASTKSPPELFYEQYF.

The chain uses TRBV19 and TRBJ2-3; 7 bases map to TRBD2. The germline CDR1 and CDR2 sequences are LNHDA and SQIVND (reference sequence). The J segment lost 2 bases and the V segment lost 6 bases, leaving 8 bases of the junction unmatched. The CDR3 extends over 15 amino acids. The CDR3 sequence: CASRAPSGYTDTQYF. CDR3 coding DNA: TGTGCCAGTAGGGCCCCTAGCGGATACACAGATACGCAGTATTTT.

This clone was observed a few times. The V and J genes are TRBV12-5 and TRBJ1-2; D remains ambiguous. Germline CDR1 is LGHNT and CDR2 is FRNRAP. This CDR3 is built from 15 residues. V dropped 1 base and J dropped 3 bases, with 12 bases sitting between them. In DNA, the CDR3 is TGTGCTAGTGGTTTGGCGGGCCTCCGGTACTATGGCTACACCTTC. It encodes CASGLAGLRYYGYTF.

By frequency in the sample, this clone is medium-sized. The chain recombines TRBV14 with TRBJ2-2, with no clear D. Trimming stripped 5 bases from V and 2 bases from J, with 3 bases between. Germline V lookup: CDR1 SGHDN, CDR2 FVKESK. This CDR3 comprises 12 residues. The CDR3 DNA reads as TGTGCCAGCAGCTACAACACCGGGGAGCTGTTTTTT. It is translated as CASSYNTGELFF. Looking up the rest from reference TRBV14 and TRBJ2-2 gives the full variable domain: EAGVTQFPSHSVIEKGQTVTLRCDPISGHDNLYWYRRVMGKEIKFLLHFVKESKQDESGMPNNRFLAERTGGTYSTLKVQPAELEDSGVYFCASSYNTGELFFGEGSRLTVL.

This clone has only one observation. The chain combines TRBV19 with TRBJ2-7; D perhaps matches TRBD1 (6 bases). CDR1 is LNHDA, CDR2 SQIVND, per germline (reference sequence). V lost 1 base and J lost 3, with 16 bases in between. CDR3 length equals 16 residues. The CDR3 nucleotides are TGTGCCAGTAGTATAGCCGGGGTCTCCAGGGGCTACGAGCAGTACTTC. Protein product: CASSIAGVSRGYEQYF.

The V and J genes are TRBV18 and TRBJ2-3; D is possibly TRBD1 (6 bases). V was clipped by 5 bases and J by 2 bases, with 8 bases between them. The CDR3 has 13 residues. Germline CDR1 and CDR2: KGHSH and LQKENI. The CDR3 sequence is CASSGGNTDTQYF. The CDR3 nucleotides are TGTGCCAGCTCAGGGGGCAACACAGATACGCAGTATTTT.

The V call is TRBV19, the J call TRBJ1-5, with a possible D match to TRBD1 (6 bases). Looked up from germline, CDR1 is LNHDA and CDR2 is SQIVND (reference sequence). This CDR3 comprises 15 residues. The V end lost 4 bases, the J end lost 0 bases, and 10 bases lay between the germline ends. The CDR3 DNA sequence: TGTGCCAGTAGTAGGGGGCGATATAGCAATCAGCCCCAGCATTTT. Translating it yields CASSRGRYSNQPQHF.

DNA for the CDR3: TGTGCCAGCGCCACCTGGGTGTCCGAGACCCAGTACTTC. Translated: CASATWVSETQYF. The rearrangement joins TRBV28 to TRBJ2-5; unclear D gene. The CDR3 contains 13 residues. V gave up 8 bases and J gave up 5 bases, with 15 bases separating them. CDR1 is MDHEN and CDR2 is SYDVKM in the germline V gene. Full variable domain (rest looked up from reference TRBV28 and TRBJ2-5): DVKVTQSSRYLVKRTGEKVFLECVQDMDHENMFWYRQDPGLGLRLIYFSYDVKMKEKGDIPEGYSVSREKKERFSLILESASTNQTSMYLCASATWVSETQYFGPGTRLLVL.

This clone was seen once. As DNA, the CDR3 is TGTGCCAGCACGGGACTAGCGGGAGGTGAGCAGTTCTTC. Translation gives CASTGLAGGEQFF. The chain links TRBV6-1 to TRBJ2-1; TRBD2 matches 15 bases. The CDR3 runs to 13 residues. In germline, CDR1 is MNHNS, CDR2 SASEGT. Trimming removed 7 bases from V and 9 bases from J; junction bases left unmatched: 1.

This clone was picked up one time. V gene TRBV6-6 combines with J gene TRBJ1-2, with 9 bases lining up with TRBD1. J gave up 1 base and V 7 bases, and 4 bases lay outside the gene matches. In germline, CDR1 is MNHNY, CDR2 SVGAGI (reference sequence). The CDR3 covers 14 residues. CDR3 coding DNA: TGTGCCAGCACCGGACAGGGGAATAACTATGGCTACACCTTC. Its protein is CASTGQGNNYGYTF.

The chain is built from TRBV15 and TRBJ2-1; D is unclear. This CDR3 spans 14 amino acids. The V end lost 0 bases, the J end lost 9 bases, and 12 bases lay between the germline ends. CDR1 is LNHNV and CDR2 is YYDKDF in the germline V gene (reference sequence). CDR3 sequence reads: CATSRDGRFGEQFF. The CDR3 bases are TGTGCCACCAGCAGAGATGGGCGGTTCGGTGAGCAGTTCTTC.

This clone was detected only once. CDR3 amino acids: CASSRVRNTEAFF. The CDR3 DNA follows: TGTGCCAGCTCGCGGGTTAGGAACACTGAAGCTTTCTTT. The chain links TRBV6-6 to TRBJ1-1; no reliable D call. Trimming stripped 8 bases from V and 1 base from J, with 11 bases between. Germline-derived CDR1 and CDR2 are MNHNY and SVGAGI (reference sequence). The CDR3 covers 13 residues.

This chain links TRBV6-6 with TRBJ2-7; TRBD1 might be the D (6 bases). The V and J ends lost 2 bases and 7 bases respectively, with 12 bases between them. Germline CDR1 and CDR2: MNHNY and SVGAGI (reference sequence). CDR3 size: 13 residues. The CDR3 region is CASSYTGPREQYF. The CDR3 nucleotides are TGTGCCAGCAGTTACACAGGGCCGAGGGAGCAGTACTTC.

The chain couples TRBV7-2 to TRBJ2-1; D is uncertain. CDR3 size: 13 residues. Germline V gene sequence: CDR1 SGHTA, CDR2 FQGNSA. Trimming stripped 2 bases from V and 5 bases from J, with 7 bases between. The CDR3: CASSLSRDNEQFF. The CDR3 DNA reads TGTGCCAGCAGCTTAAGTCGCGACAATGAGCAGTTCTTC.

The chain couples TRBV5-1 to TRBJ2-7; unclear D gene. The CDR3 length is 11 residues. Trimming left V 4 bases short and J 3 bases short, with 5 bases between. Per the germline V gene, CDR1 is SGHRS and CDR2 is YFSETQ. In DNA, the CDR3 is TGCGCCAGCAGCCCGGGCTACGAGCAGTACTTC. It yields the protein CASSPGYEQYF.

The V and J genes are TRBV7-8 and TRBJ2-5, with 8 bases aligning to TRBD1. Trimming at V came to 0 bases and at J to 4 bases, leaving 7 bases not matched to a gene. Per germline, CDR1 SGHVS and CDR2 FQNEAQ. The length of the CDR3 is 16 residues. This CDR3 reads CASSLARTGWGETQYF. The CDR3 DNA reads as TGTGCCAGCAGCTTAGCCCGGACAGGGTGGGGAGAGACCCAGTACTTC.

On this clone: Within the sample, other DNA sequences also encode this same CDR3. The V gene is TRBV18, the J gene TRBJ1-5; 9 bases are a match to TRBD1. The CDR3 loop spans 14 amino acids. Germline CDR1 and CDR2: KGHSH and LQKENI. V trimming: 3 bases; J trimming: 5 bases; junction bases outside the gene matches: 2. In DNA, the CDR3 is TGTGCCAGCTCACCTCGGGACAGGGATCAGCCCCAGCATTTT. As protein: CASSPRDRDQPQHF.

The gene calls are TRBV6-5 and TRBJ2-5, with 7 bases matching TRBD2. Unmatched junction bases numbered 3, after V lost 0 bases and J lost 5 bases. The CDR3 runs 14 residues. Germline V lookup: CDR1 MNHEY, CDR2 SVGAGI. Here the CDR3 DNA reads TGTGCCAGCAGTTACTCCGGGGGGAAGGAGACCCAGTACTTC. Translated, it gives CASSYSGGKETQYF.

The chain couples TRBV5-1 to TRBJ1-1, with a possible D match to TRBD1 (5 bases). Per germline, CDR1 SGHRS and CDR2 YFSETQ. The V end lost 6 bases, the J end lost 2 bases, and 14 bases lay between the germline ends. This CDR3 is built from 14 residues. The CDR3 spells CASNHGGGNTEAFF. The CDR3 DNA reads TGCGCCAGCAACCACGGGGGGGGTAACACTGAAGCTTTCTTT.

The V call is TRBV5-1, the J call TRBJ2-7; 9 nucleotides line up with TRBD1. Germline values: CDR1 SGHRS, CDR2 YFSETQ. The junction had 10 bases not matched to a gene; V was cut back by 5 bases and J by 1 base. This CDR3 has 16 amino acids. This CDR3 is CASSLGGQGQSYEQYF. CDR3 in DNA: TGCGCCAGCAGTCTTGGGGGACAGGGACAGTCCTACGAGCAGTACTTC.

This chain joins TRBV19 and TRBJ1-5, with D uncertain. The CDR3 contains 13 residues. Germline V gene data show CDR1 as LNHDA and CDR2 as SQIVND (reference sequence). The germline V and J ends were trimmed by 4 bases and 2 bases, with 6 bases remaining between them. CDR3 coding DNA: TGTGCCAGTAGTACAGGAGGCAATCAGCCCCAGCATTTT. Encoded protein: CASSTGGNQPQHF.

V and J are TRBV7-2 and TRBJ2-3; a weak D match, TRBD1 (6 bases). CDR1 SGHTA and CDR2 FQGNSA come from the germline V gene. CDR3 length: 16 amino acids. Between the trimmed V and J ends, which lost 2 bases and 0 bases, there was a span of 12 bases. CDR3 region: CASSLTGTTSTDTQYF. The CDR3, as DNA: TGTGCCAGCAGCTTAACAGGGACCACTAGCACAGATACGCAGTATTTT.

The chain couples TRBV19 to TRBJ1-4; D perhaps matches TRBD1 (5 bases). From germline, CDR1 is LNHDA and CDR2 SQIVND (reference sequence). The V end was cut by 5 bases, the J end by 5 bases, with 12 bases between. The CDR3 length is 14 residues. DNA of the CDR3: TGTGCCAGTAGTCCCTGGGACCGAAATGAAAAACTGTTTTTT. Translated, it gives CASSPWDRNEKLFF.

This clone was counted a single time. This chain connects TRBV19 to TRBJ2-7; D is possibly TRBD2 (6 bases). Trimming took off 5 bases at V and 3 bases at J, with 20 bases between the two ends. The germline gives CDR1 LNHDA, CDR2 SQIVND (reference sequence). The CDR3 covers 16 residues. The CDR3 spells CASSSFGTPRGYEQYF. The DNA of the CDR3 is TGTGCCAGTAGTTCGTTCGGGACTCCCAGAGGCTACGAGCAGTACTTC.

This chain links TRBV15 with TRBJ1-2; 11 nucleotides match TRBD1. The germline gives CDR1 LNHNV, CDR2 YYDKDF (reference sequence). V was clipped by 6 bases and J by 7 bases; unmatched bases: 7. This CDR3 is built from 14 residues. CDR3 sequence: CATRGSGQGGGYTF. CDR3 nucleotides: TGTGCCACCAGAGGATCGGGACAGGGGGGTGGCTACACCTTC. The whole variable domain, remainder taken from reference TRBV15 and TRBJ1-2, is DAMVIQNPRYQVTQFGKPVTLSCSQTLNHNVMYWYQQKSSQAPKLLFHYYDKDFNNEADTPDNFQSRRPNTSFCFLDIRSPGLGDTAMYLCATRGSGQGGGYTFGSGTRLTVV.

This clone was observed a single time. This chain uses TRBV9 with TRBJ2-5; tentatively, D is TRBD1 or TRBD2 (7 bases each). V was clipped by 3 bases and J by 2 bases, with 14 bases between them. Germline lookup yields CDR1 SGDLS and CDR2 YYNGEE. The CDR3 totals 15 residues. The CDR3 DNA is TGTGCCAGCAGCGGGGGAGGGGGCTGGCAAGAGACCCAGTACTTC. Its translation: CASSGGGGWQETQYF. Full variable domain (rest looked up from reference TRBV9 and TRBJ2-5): DSGVTQTPKHLITATGQRVTLRCSPRSGDLSVYWYQQSLDQGLQFLIQYYNGEERAKGNILERFSAQQFPDLHSELNLSSLELGDSALYFCASSGGGGWQETQYFGPGTRLLVL.